This T cell receptor beta chain derives from a study of T cell responses to AZD1222 COVID-19 vaccine. The V end was cut by 5 bases, the J end by 5 bases, with 21 bases between. The CDR3 length is 17 residues. Germline-derived CDR1 and CDR2 are LNHDA and SQIVND (reference sequence). Profiled with immunoSEQ multiplex PCR; TCRdb holds only in-frame clones, not every one. Of fewer than 95,000 clones listed, 80% to 90% are singletons. The gene calls are TRBV19 and TRBJ1-4, with a tentative D call TRBD1 (6 bases). The sample in question was peripheral blood, obtained on day 0 of AZD1222 vaccination. This clonotype originated in an adult in good health. The chain's CDR3 is CASSSNEVYRVNEKLFF. The CDR3 DNA reads TGTGCCAGTAGTTCGAATGAGGTGTACAGGGTAAATGAAAAACTGTTTTTT.